Each of the 23 T cell receptor beta chains below was sequenced from the same sample in a study of cytomegalovirus exposure and HLA in healthy donors (dated by TCRdb to the late 2010s). Library generation was performed with the immunoSEQ multiplex PCR assay. The source is immuneACCESS, and TCRdb retained only in-frame sequences with V and J called. Part of the clones is not carried over; for the studies checked, unresolved V genes explain less than half of this, and the remainder is unexplained. The table for this sample lists about 73,000 clones; 85% to 95% of them were counted only once. The ten largest make up 3% to 3.5% of the sample. Sequenced: PBMCs. Every receptor here comes from a man between 18 and 35 years old in good health and CMV-seronegative.

The V gene is TRBV5-4, the J gene TRBJ2-1, with TRBD2 as a possible D gene (6 bases). V was cut by 10 bases and J by 4 bases, with 24 bases left in between. Germline assignment: CDR1 SGHNT and CDR2 YYREEE (reference sequence). This CDR3 contains 16 residues. CDR3 nucleotides: TGTGCCGTCACTTCTCCGCCGGGCGGGGTATACAATGAGCAGTTCTTC. It specifies CAVTSPPGGVYNEQFF.

The chain employs TRBV7-9 and TRBJ1-4; D unclear. The germline V gene encodes CDR1 SEHNR and CDR2 FQNEAQ (reference sequence). CDR3 length: 11 residues. The V gene lost 3 bases and the J gene lost 8 bases, with 4 bases spanning the gap. Here the CDR3 reads CASSFGEKLFF. DNA of the CDR3: TGTGCCAGCAGCTTTGGCGAAAAACTGTTTTTT.

The V gene is TRBV7-2, the J gene TRBJ2-7, with 9 bases matching TRBD1. Trimming removed 9 bases from V and 3 bases from J; junction bases left unmatched: 6. Looked up from germline, CDR1 is SGHTA and CDR2 is FQGNSA. CDR3 length: 13 amino acids. This chain's CDR3 is CASMGQGNYEQYF. The CDR3 nucleotides read TGTGCCAGTATGGGACAGGGAAACTACGAGCAGTACTTC.

The chain combines TRBV7-2 with TRBJ2-3; D gene uncertain. The CDR3 runs to 12 residues. Germline V gene lookup returns CDR1 SGHTA and CDR2 FQGNSA. V shed 3 bases and J shed 6 bases, with 7 bases lying between them. CDR3 DNA sequence: TGTGCCAGCAGCTTTAGCTGGGATACGCAGTATTTT. As protein: CASSFSWDTQYF.

The genes are TRBV6-6 and TRBJ1-4, with 8 bases matching TRBD1. The J segment lost 8 bases and the V segment lost 6 bases, leaving 11 bases of the junction unmatched. The CDR3 is made up of 15 amino acids. In germline, CDR1 is MNHNY, CDR2 SVGAGI (reference sequence). CDR3 amino acids: CASRGGDRGREKLFF. In DNA form, the CDR3 reads TGTGCCAGCAGGGGCGGCGACAGGGGAAGGGAAAAACTGTTTTTT.

The chain uses TRBV27 and TRBJ2-6, with TRBD2 identical over 7 bases. V dropped 3 bases and J dropped 3; count of bases not matched to a gene: 8. CDR3 length: 17 residues. Per germline, CDR1 MNHEY and CDR2 SMNVEV (reference sequence). This CDR3 is CASSLRGTPFGANVLTF. For the CDR3, the DNA is TGTGCCAGCAGTTTGCGGGGGACCCCCTTTGGGGCCAACGTCCTGACTTTC. Combining the CDR3 with reference TRBV27 and TRBJ2-6 gives the whole variable domain EAQVTQNPRYLITVTGKKLTVTCSQNMNHEYMSWYRQDPGLGLRQIYYSMNVEVTDKGDVPEGYKVSRKEKRNFPLILESPSPNQTSLYFCASSLRGTPFGANVLTFGAGSRLTVL.

The J gene is TRBJ1-2, the V gene TRBV29-1, with D possibly matching TRBD1 (5 bases). Germline V gene sequence: CDR1 SQVTM, CDR2 ANQGSEA. The CDR3 has 11 residues. Trimming pared 6 bases from V and 2 bases from J, leaving 7 bases between. In nucleotides, the CDR3 is TGCAGCGTGCGGGGGAACTATGGCTACACCTTC. It codes for CSVRGNYGYTF.

In DNA, the CDR3 is TGTGCCAGCAGCGTAGCAGCAGCGGGGGGGAGGGAGACCCAGTACTTC. This encodes CASSVAAAGGRETQYF. The chain is built from TRBV9 and TRBJ2-5; 10 bases match TRBD2. The J segment lost 5 bases and the V segment lost 0 bases, leaving 7 bases of the junction unmatched. There are 16 residues in the CDR3. The germline V gene has CDR1 SGDLS and CDR2 YYNGEE.

The chain carries TRBV9 and TRBJ1-4; D unclear. CDR1 is SGDLS and CDR2 is YYNGEE in the germline V gene. This CDR3 is built from 13 residues. The germline V and J ends were trimmed by 4 bases and 0 bases, with 4 bases remaining between them. The CDR3 is CASSPATNEKLFF. In DNA, the CDR3 is TGTGCCAGCAGCCCAGCAACTAATGAAAAACTGTTTTTT.

V and J are TRBV5-6 and TRBJ1-2, with D uncertain. Germline CDR1 SGHDT, CDR2 YYEEEE. Trimming left V 2 bases short and J 3 bases short, with 8 bases between. The CDR3 has 13 residues. CDR3 DNA sequence: TGTGCCAGCAGCTTCGAGGTGGACTATGGCTACACCTTC. Encoded protein: CASSFEVDYGYTF. Combining the CDR3 with reference TRBV5-6 and TRBJ1-2 gives the whole variable domain DAGVTQSPTHLIKTRGQQVTLRCSPKSGHDTVSWYQQALGQGPQFIFQYYEEEERQRGNFPDRFSGHQFPNYSSELNVNALLLGDSALYLCASSFEVDYGYTFGSGTRLTVV.

This clone showed up just once. The V gene is TRBV5-1, the J gene TRBJ2-5; 7 bases are shared with TRBD1. V lost 1 base, J lost 7 bases, and 10 bases stayed unmatched. There are 15 residues in the CDR3. Germline assignment: CDR1 SGHRS and CDR2 YFSETQ. The CDR3 sequence: CASSLTQTGFGTQYF. The DNA of the CDR3 is TGCGCCAGCAGCTTGACACAGACAGGGTTTGGGACCCAGTACTTC.

This sequence joins TRBV5-1 and TRBJ2-2; TRBD1 might be the D (6 bases). This CDR3 contains 13 residues. From germline, CDR1 is SGHRS and CDR2 YFSETQ. V shed 5 bases and J shed 6 bases, with 11 bases lying between them. The CDR3 DNA follows: TGCGCCAGCAGGGCTCAGGGGTCCGGGGAGCTGTTTTTT. Protein sequence: CASRAQGSGELFF. Filled out from reference TRBV5-1 and TRBJ2-2, the complete variable domain reads KAGVTQTPRYLIKTRGQQVTLSCSPISGHRSVSWYQQTPGQGLQFLFEYFSETQRNKGNFPGRFSGRQFSNSRSEMNVSTLELGDSALYLCASRAQGSGELFFGEGSRLTVL.

This chain uses TRBV27 with TRBJ1-6; no clear D. Germline V lookup: CDR1 MNHEY, CDR2 SMNVEV (reference sequence). The CDR3 extends over 14 amino acids. Trimming cost V 5 bases and J 7 bases, with 12 bases left between them. CDR3 residues: CASSTETVNSPLHF. As DNA, the CDR3 is TGTGCCAGCAGTACAGAAACAGTGAATTCACCCCTCCACTTT.

This clone is a singleton in its sample. The rearrangement uses TRBV7-9 and TRBJ1-2; possible D gene TRBD1, 5 bases. Germline assignment: CDR1 SEHNR and CDR2 FQNEAQ (reference sequence). This CDR3 has 14 residues. V shed 5 bases and J shed 5 bases, with 15 bases lying between them. CDR3: CASSPSGGEYGYTF. CDR3 DNA: TGTGCCAGCAGCCCCTCCGGGGGGGAGTATGGCTACACCTTC.

The rearrangement joins TRBV19 to TRBJ1-1; a weak D match, TRBD1 (5 bases). This CDR3 spans 13 amino acids. Germline CDR1 reads LNHDA; CDR2 reads SQIVND (reference sequence). V was cut by 7 bases and J by 3 bases, with 12 bases left in between. The CDR3 is CASKGQGYTEAFF. CDR3 in DNA: TGTGCCAGTAAAGGGCAGGGATACACTGAAGCTTTCTTT.

V usage is TRBV9 and J usage is TRBJ2-3; TRBD2 matches 7 bases. CDR1 is SGDLS, CDR2 YYNGEE, per germline. The CDR3 contains 17 residues. V trimming: 6 bases; J trimming: 5 bases; junction bases outside the gene matches: 18. CDR3 coding DNA: TGTGCCAGCACCCGTAGAGGAACTAGCGAAGGAGTAGATACGCAGTATTTT. It yields the protein CASTRRGTSEGVDTQYF.

This chain links TRBV27 with TRBJ2-1; TRBD1 aligns across 8 bases. The germline V gene has CDR1 MNHEY and CDR2 SMNVEV (reference sequence). The length of the CDR3 is 15 residues. Losses at the gene ends were 5 bases for V and 5 bases for J; bases not matched to a gene: 8. CDR3 in DNA: TGTGCCAGCAGTCGGGCGGACAGGGCAAACAATGAGCAGTTCTTC. This codes for CASSRADRANNEQFF.

The chain couples TRBV6-1 to TRBJ1-3; 7 nucleotides match TRBD1. The CDR3 is made up of 14 amino acids. Trimming cost V 3 bases and J 4 bases; bases outside gene matches: 3. CDR1 and CDR2 (germline): MNHNS, SASEGT. CDR3 protein: CASSETGWGNTIYF. The CDR3, as DNA: TGTGCCAGCAGTGAGACAGGGTGGGGAAACACCATATATTTT.

The gene calls are TRBV6-4 and TRBJ1-2; D perhaps matches TRBD1 (6 bases). V lost 2 bases to trimming and J lost 4 bases, with 8 bases between them. CDR1 and CDR2 (germline): MRHNA, SNTAGT. This CDR3 comprises 13 residues. The CDR3 DNA follows: TGTGCCAGCAGTGACACAGGGTCCTATGGCTACACCTTC. Protein product: CASSDTGSYGYTF.

V gene TRBV2 combines with J gene TRBJ1-4; D possibly corresponds to TRBD1 (6 bases). V was trimmed by 7 bases and J by 7 bases, leaving 10 bases between them. The CDR3 runs 12 residues. Per germline, CDR1 SNHLY and CDR2 FYNNEI. This CDR3 is CASKGEGEKLFF. The CDR3 nucleotides read TGTGCCAGCAAGGGGGAAGGTGAAAAACTGTTTTTT.

In this sample, this clone turned up once. The CDR3: CASMPGQSSYNSPLHF. The DNA for the CDR3 is TGTGCCAGCATGCCGGGACAGAGCTCCTATAATTCACCCCTCCACTTT. V is TRBV27 and J is TRBJ1-6, with TRBD1 matching over 7 bases. CDR1 is MNHEY, CDR2 SMNVEV, per germline (reference sequence). With V trimmed by 7 bases and J by 0 bases, 6 bases remained unmatched. The CDR3 has 16 residues.

The rearrangement uses TRBV11-2 and TRBJ2-7; 7 positions match TRBD1. Germline CDR1 and CDR2: SGHAT and FQNNGV. The CDR3 is 14 residues long. V lost 5 bases to trimming and J lost 3 bases; unmatched junction nucleotides: 7. This CDR3 reads CASSRNDRDYEQYF. The CDR3 DNA reads as TGTGCCAGCAGCCGAAACGACAGGGACTACGAGCAGTACTTC.

The chain recombines TRBV6-5 with TRBJ2-7; no definite D call. The CDR3 sequence is 15 residues long. Germline V CDR1 and CDR2: MNHEY, SVGAGI. V lost 4 bases, J lost 2 bases, and 15 bases lay in between. This CDR3 reads CASSSPAGPPYEQYF. CDR3 DNA sequence: TGTGCCAGCAGTTCACCTGCAGGTCCACCCTACGAGCAGTACTTC.